The rows below give T cell receptor beta chains drawn from one sample of a study of OX40 agonist ivuxolimab in advanced cancers. The data were produced by immunoSEQ multiplex PCR, yet TCRdb's version contains in-frame clones alone and is incomplete. The sample records some 77,000 clones, approximately 85% being singletons. Material: CD4+ or CD8+ T cells sorted from blood, obtained in a trial of the OX40 agonist ivuxolimab. These receptors all come from an adult with an advanced solid tumor such as melanoma, head and neck, liver or kidney cancer. Both conserved end residues are part of each CDR3. A D gene is named only where the DNA matches it firmly.

D,V,J,CDR3,DNA
-,TRBV4-2,TRBJ2-7,CASSDRVGVNEQYF,TGTGCCAGCAGTGACCGGGTAGGTGTTAACGAGCAGTACTTC
TRBD1,TRBV29-1,TRBJ1-5,CSVSWTGRNQPQHF,TGCAGCGTTTCATGGACAGGGCGCAATCAGCCCCAGCATTTT
-,TRBV18,TRBJ2-5,CASSPEETQYF,TGTGCCAGCTCACCGGAGGAGACCCAGTACTTC
-,TRBV5-6,TRBJ1-2,CASSLKTALGYTF,TGTGCCAGCAGCTTGAAAACGGCTCTGGGCTACACCTTC
-,TRBV30,TRBJ2-7,CAWSREEQYF,TGTGCCTGGAGTCGGGAAGAGCAGTACTTC
-,TRBV7-2,TRBJ2-1,CASSLALGGSYNEQFF,TGTGCCAGCAGCTTAGCGTTAGGGGGTTCCTACAATGAGCAGTTCTTC
-,TRBV10-1,TRBJ2-6,CASSTAQSRANVLTF,TGCGCCAGCAGTACAGCACAAAGTCGGGCCAACGTCCTGACTTTC
-,TRBV5-4,TRBJ2-7,CASSPPGPSYEQYF,TGTGCCAGCAGCCCTCCGGGACCCTCCTACGAGCAGTACTTC
-,TRBV11-2,TRBJ1-3,CASSLRDSGNTIYF,TGTGCCAGCAGCTTAAGGGACTCTGGAAACACCATATATTTT
TRBD1,TRBV5-5,TRBJ1-1,CASSLQGTRTEAFF,TGTGCCAGCAGCTTACAGGGGACGAGGACTGAAGCTTTCTTT
-,TRBV4-2,TRBJ2-7,CASSQDTRDEQYF,TGTGCCAGCAGCCAAGATACCAGGGACGAGCAGTACTTC
-,TRBV6-6,TRBJ2-1,CASSYPAGSYNEQFF,TGTGCCAGCAGTTACCCCGCGGGGTCCTACAATGAGCAGTTCTTC
-,TRBV19,TRBJ1-4,CASSMRGGSATNEKLFF,TGTGCCAGTAGTATGCGGGGGGGTTCAGCAACTAATGAAAAACTGTTTTTT
TRBD1,TRBV11-1,TRBJ1-4,CASSPPGTGREKLFF,TGTGCCAGCAGCCCTCCCGGGACAGGGCGTGAAAAACTGTTTTTT